This T cell receptor (beta chain) originates from a study of T cell responses to AZD1222 COVID-19 vaccine. As for this clone: Antigen: not known.

The ends were cut back, 7 bases at V and 7 bases at J, with 19 bases in the middle. Germline CDR1 reads MNHEY; CDR2 reads SVGAGI. This CDR3 is 14 amino acids long. Study-level points and caveats: No repertoire was sampled before or during the peak T cell response, only after it.

Second-dose intervals near 4 or 12 weeks were combined. Here immunoSEQ multiplex PCR was the method, and the copy in TCRdb shows in-frame clones only, minus some. This sample has around 140,000 clones, with 80% to 95% found just once. This chain joins TRBV6-5 and TRBJ1-2; possible D gene TRBD1, 6 bases. The receptor's source is an adult who received the AZD1222 COVID-19 vaccine. Sequenced here: peripheral blood, sampled 28 days after the second AZD1222 dose. The CDR3 sequence is CASTRRQGHGGYTF. DNA of the CDR3: TGTGCCAGCACTCGACGGCAGGGGCATGGTGGCTACACCTTC.